These 14 T cell receptor beta chains came from one sample sequenced in a study of OX40 agonist ivuxolimab in advanced cancers. Sequenced by immunoSEQ multiplex PCR; TCRdb stores in-frame clones only, minus some. Of tens of thousands of clones listed, roughly 84% were seen once; the top ten hold 0.2% to 0.3%. Specimen: CD4+ or CD8+ T cells sorted from blood, collected in a trial of the OX40 agonist ivuxolimab. The receptor source for this set is an adult with an advanced solid tumor such as melanoma, head and neck, liver or kidney cancer.

This chain links TRBV5-4 with TRBJ2-2; 7 bases match TRBD2. The CDR3 is 14 amino acids. CDR1 SGHNT and CDR2 YYREEE come from the germline V gene (reference sequence). Trimming at V came to 4 bases and at J to 7 bases, leaving 7 bases not matched to a gene. CDR3 amino acids: CASSRRLADGELFF. CDR3 coding DNA: TGTGCCAGCAGCCGTAGACTAGCCGACGGGGAGCTGTTTTTT.

The chain uses TRBV7-9 and TRBJ1-1, with 8 bases fitting TRBD1. The ends lost 6 bases at V and 4 bases at J; junction bases unmatched: 4. Germline CDR1 is SEHNR and CDR2 is FQNEAQ (reference sequence). The CDR3 is 13 amino acids. The CDR3 DNA sequence: TGTGCCAGCAGAGACAGGGGAGGCACTGAAGCTTTCTTT. This translates into CASRDRGGTEAFF.

The rearrangement uses TRBV6-5 and TRBJ2-2; 9 bases agree with TRBD1. The CDR3 covers 16 residues. The ends lost 2 bases at V and 6 bases at J; junction bases unmatched: 7. Germline V gene lookup returns CDR1 MNHEY and CDR2 SVGAGI. CDR3 residues: CASSYGGTGYPGELFF. The DNA for the CDR3 is TGTGCCAGCAGTTACGGCGGGACAGGGTACCCCGGGGAGCTGTTTTTT.

The V gene is TRBV10-3, the J gene TRBJ2-6; 12 bases map to TRBD1. Germline V gives CDR1 ENHRY, CDR2 SYGVKD. The junction had 7 bases not matched to a gene; V was cut back by 7 bases and J by 0 bases. The CDR3 sequence is 18 residues long. CDR3 in amino acids: CAINSPGQGASGANVLTF. CDR3 in DNA: TGTGCCATCAATTCACCGGGACAGGGGGCCTCTGGGGCCAACGTCCTGACTTTC.

This chain links TRBV19 with TRBJ1-2; 9 nucleotides line up with TRBD1. The CDR3 loop spans 14 amino acids. Germline-derived CDR1 and CDR2 are LNHDA and SQIVND (reference sequence). V gave up 5 bases and J gave up 8 bases; unmatched junction bases: 9. CDR3 protein: CASSWTGTGFGYTF. DNA of the CDR3: TGTGCCAGTAGTTGGACCGGGACAGGGTTCGGCTACACCTTC. Together with reference TRBV19 and TRBJ1-2, the CDR3 gives the full variable domain: DGGITQSPKYLFRKEGQNVTLSCEQNLNHDAMYWYRQDPGQGLRLIYYSQIVNDFQKGDIAEGYSVSREKKESFPLTVTSAQKNPTAFYLCASSWTGTGFGYTFGSGTRLTVV.

The rearrangement uses TRBV18 and TRBJ2-7; TRBD1 agrees at 11 bases. This CDR3 is 14 amino acids long. Germline V CDR1 and CDR2: KGHSH, LQKENI. Trimming cost V 4 bases and J 6 bases; bases outside gene matches: 5. Written as DNA, the CDR3 is TGTGCCAGCTCACGCGGGACAGGGGGGGGCGAGCAGTACTTC. Encoded protein: CASSRGTGGGEQYF.

The chain carries TRBV5-4 and TRBJ2-7, with D perhaps matching TRBD1 or TRBD2 (5 bases each). The V and J ends lost 0 bases and 7 bases respectively, with 5 bases between them. The CDR3 contains 11 residues. Germline-derived CDR1 and CDR2 are SGHNT and YYREEE (reference sequence). CDR3 nucleotides: TGTGCCAGCAGCTTGGGGGGGGAGCAGTACTTC. This translates into CASSLGGEQYF.

This chain joins TRBV11-3 and TRBJ2-7; D is ambiguous. CDR1 and CDR2 (germline): SGHNT, YENEEA. Trimming took 2 bases from V and 3 from J, leaving 14 bases between them. The CDR3 runs to 15 residues. The CDR3 sequence is CASSLNLAVGYEQYF. The CDR3 DNA sequence: TGTGCCAGCAGCTTAAATCTGGCAGTTGGCTACGAGCAGTACTTC.

This chain links TRBV5-1 with TRBJ2-3; 7 nucleotides align to TRBD2. The CDR3 has 17 amino acids. J was trimmed by 2 bases and V by 2 bases; bases with no gene match: 11. Germline lookup yields CDR1 SGHRS and CDR2 YFSETQ. The CDR3 sequence is CASSFDRDYLATDTQYF. DNA for the CDR3: TGCGCCAGCAGCTTCGACCGGGACTACCTCGCCACAGATACGCAGTATTTT.

This clone was found a few times. The rearrangement joins TRBV7-2 to TRBJ2-6, with D tentatively TRBD1 (5 bases). The V end lost 2 bases, the J end lost 5 bases, and 7 bases lay between the germline ends. The CDR3 has 14 amino acids. The V gene's germline CDR1 is SGHTA and CDR2 FQGNSA. CDR3 DNA: TGTGCCAGCAGCTTACAGGGCTGGGCCAACGTCCTGACTTTC. Encoded protein: CASSLQGWANVLTF.

This chain connects TRBV7-2 to TRBJ2-6; no reliable D call. There are 17 residues in the CDR3. In germline, CDR1 is SGHTA, CDR2 FQGNSA. The ends were cut back, 3 bases at V and 0 bases at J, with 12 bases in the middle. The CDR3 nucleotides read TGTGCCAGCAGCTTTTCCCCCTTGGGCTCTGGGGCCAACGTCCTGACTTTC. This gives the protein CASSFSPLGSGANVLTF.

This rearrangement joins TRBV6-6 to TRBJ1-5, with a weak D call TRBD1 (6 bases). CDR1 MNHNY and CDR2 SVGAGI come from the germline V gene (reference sequence). This CDR3 has 12 amino acids. Trimming cost V 8 bases and J 3 bases, with 8 bases left between them. Here the CDR3 DNA reads TGTGCCAGCGGACAGAACAATCAGCCCCAGCATTTT. Translating gives CASGQNNQPQHF.

This sequence joins TRBV11-3 and TRBJ2-5; 10 nucleotides agree with TRBD2. The germline CDR1 and CDR2 sequences are SGHNT and YENEEA. The length of the CDR3 is 15 residues. J lost 5 bases, V lost 5 bases, and 8 bases had no gene match. In nucleotides, the CDR3 is TGTGCCAGCAGCCGTTCTAGCGGGAGTGGGGAGACCCAGTACTTC. It translates to CASSRSSGSGETQYF.

As for this clone: The same CDR3 also results from other DNA sequences found in this sample. This chain links TRBV2 with TRBJ1-1; TRBD1 is a possible D gene (5 bases). Germline loops: CDR1 SNHLY, CDR2 FYNNEI. Trimming removed 2 bases at V and 2 bases at J, with 6 bases between. CDR3 length: 13 amino acids. The chain's CDR3 is CASSEQGNTEAFF. CDR3 DNA sequence: TGTGCCAGCAGTGAACAGGGCAACACTGAAGCTTTCTTT.